This record covers a single T cell receptor beta chain. The antigen remains undetermined. V was shortened by 5 bases and J by 7 bases, with 9 bases between the two germline ends. Germline loops: CDR1 SGHTA, CDR2 FQGNSA. The CDR3 sequence is 12 residues long. The entry originates in a study of TIL therapy for anti-PD-1-resistant metastatic lung cancer. Across the whole study: Most patients had lung adenocarcinoma. Study-level points and caveats: Patients were highly selected, enriched for treatment-naive, never-smoker and oncogene-addicted cases. Many TIL product clones were absent from baseline tumor, suggesting clonal contraction.

Indicated time point: pre-treatment sample, taken before nivolumab and TIL therapy. Tumor tissue came from excised metastases, mostly pleural nodules or supraclavicular lymph nodes. The libraries were made with immunoSEQ v3. Sequencing was performed with immunoSEQ multiplex PCR; in TCRdb, only in-frame clones are kept and a portion is missing. This table has roughly 92,000 clones, just over 65% appearing once. Sequenced here: tumor tissue, sampled at baseline. V gene TRBV7-2 combines with J gene TRBJ2-1, with no clear D. This clonotype was sampled from a person aged 25 to 80 with non-small cell lung cancer. In nucleotides, the CDR3 is TGTGCCAGCAGCGCATCCGGAAATGAGCAGTTCTTC. Translation gives CASSASGNEQFF.